This is a list of T cell receptor beta chains from one sample in a study of long-term antiretroviral therapy in people with HIV. Clones were sequenced by immunoSEQ multiplex PCR, and TCRdb holds only the in-frame ones, with some missing. The sample has 20,000 to 30,000 clones, 79% seen once. Source: unsorted PBMCs, taken 1.2 years after starting antiretroviral therapy. All receptors come from a woman aged 35 to 49 with HIV. The CDR3 runs from the conserved cysteine through the conserved F or W. The D gene is left open where the match is weak. Not every row has a clone size; where given, it reads once, few, many or a size class.

NA,TRBV6-6,NA,TRBJ2-7,TGTGCCAGCAGTTACCGCCCGGGCAGCTACGAGCAGTACTTC,CASSYRPGSYEQYF
NA,TRBV27,NA,TRBJ2-5,TGTGCCAGCAGTCGGAGGCCTGAAGAGACCCAGTACTTC,CASSRRPEETQYF
NA,TRBV18,NA,TRBJ1-1,TGTGCCAGCTCACCTTCAGTGGTTGGGAACACTGAAGCTTTCTTT,CASSPSVVGNTEAFF
NA,TRBV29-1,NA,TRBJ2-2,TGCAGCGTTGATCGTGCGAACACCGGGGAGCTGTTTTTT,CSVDRANTGELFF
NA,TRBV11-2,once,TRBJ1-5,TGTGCCAGCAGCTTAGATGCGACAGTTTGGGTCAGTCAGCCCCAGCATTTT,CASSLDATVWVSQPQHF
TRBD2,TRBV7-2,once,TRBJ2-5,TGTGCCAGCAGCTCAGGACTAGCTTGGGAGACCCAGTACTTC,CASSSGLAWETQYF
TRBD2,TRBV10-1,NA,TRBJ2-5,TGCGCCAGCAGTGCCCGGATCGATGGACTAGCGGGGTCAAGAGAGACCCAGTACTTC,CASSARIDGLAGSRETQYF
TRBD2,TRBV4-2,NA,TRBJ2-7,TGTGCCAGCAGCCCTTATTGGGCGGGGGGGCCAGACGAGCAGTACTTC,CASSPYWAGGPDEQYF
TRBD1,TRBV11-3,once,TRBJ1-2,TGTGCCAGCAGCTTAGATATTGGGGACAGAGGTCGGGGCTACACCTTC,CASSLDIGDRGRGYTF
TRBD1,TRBV2,once,TRBJ1-2,TGTGCCAGCAGGAGGGGGCTGGAACCTGACACCTTC,CASRRGLEPDTF
TRBD1,TRBV12-5,medium-sized,TRBJ1-1,TGTGCTAGTGGTTTCTCGACAGGGAAGATCACTGAAGCTTTCTTT,CASGFSTGKITEAFF
TRBD1,TRBV14,NA,TRBJ1-1,TGTGCCAGCAGCCGGCGGGACAGGGCCACTGAAGCTTTCTTT,CASSRRDRATEAFF
NA,TRBV4-1,NA,TRBJ1-5,TGCGCCAGCAGCTTGGAGACGACAAGCAATCAGCCCCAGCATTTT,CASSLETTSNQPQHF
NA,TRBV10-3,NA,TRBJ1-1,TGTGCCATCAGCCGGGGTCAACTTGCGACAGGTCTAGAAGCTTTCTTT,CAISRGQLATGLEAFF
NA,TRBV7-9,NA,TRBJ2-2,TGTGCCAGCAATACCCAATTCGACACCGGGGAGCTGTTTTTT,CASNTQFDTGELFF
NA,TRBV5-1,NA,TRBJ2-5,TGCGCCAGCAGCTTCGGCGGGATAATTCAAGAGACCCAGTACTTC,CASSFGGIIQETQYF
NA,TRBV7-8,NA,TRBJ1-1,TGTGCCAGCAGCTTAGCGTTGGATCCTGGGGGTACTGAAGCTTTCTTT,CASSLALDPGGTEAFF
TRBD2,TRBV9,NA,TRBJ2-5,TGTGCCAGCAGCCCCGGACTAGAATGGACCCAGTACTTC,CASSPGLEWTQYF
NA,TRBV15,NA,TRBJ1-5,TGTGCCACCAGCAGAGTTGAGGCTTTAGGGTCCAATCAGCCCCAGCATTTT,CATSRVEALGSNQPQHF
TRBD2,TRBV7-9,NA,TRBJ2-7,TGTGCCAGCAGCCCGACTAGCGGGAGGGCCGTCGAGGAGCAGTACTTC,CASSPTSGRAVEEQYF
TRBD2,TRBV29-1,NA,TRBJ2-1,TGCAGCGTCGGGTCAGCGGGGGGTGGGAATGAGCAGTTCTTC,CSVGSAGGGNEQFF
NA,TRBV6-5,NA,TRBJ1-5,TGTGCCAGCAGGGCGCAGGGCAATCAGCTCCAGCATTTT,CASRAQGNQLQHF
NA,TRBV12-5,NA,TRBJ1-3,TGTGCTAGTGGTTTAGGGGTCTCTGGAAACACCATATATTTT,CASGLGVSGNTIYF
NA,TRBV19,NA,TRBJ2-5,TGTGCCAGTAGTATAAGGGGGCGGGGACCCCAAGAGACCCAGTACTTC,CASSIRGRGPQETQYF